The rows below give T cell receptor beta chains drawn from one sample of a study of patients and donors after allogeneic stem cell transplantation. TCRdb called the RT-PCR reads again in MiXCR, with one record for every CDR3 protein. The sample lists under 200,000 distinct CDR3 sequences, 25% to 35% occurring once. Material for sequencing was blood, either unsorted or a sorted T cell fraction (not recorded which). The source of these receptors is a human donor who was either an allogeneic HSCT recipient or a stem cell or donor lymphocyte infusion donor (not recorded which). It is not recorded whose cells these are; they may come from a transplant donor. The CDR3 runs from the conserved cysteine through the conserved F or W. D genes are given only for firm matches. Part of the rows lack a size; the others show once, few, many or a class for expanded clones.

D: TRBD1; J: TRBJ1-2; V: TRBV29-1; size: many; DNA: TGCAGCGTCGGCGGGACAGGGATCGGTGGCTACACCTTC; CDR3: CSVGGTGIGGYTF
D: .; J: TRBJ2-7; V: TRBV29-1; size: few; DNA: TGCAGCGTCGGAAAAAAGGGAGGCGAGCAGTACTTC; CDR3: CSVGKKGGEQYF
D: TRBD2; J: TRBJ2-7; V: TRBV3-1; size: once; DNA: TGTGCCAGCAGCCAAGGTCCGGGACTAGCGGGATCAGAGGACGAGCAGTACTTC; CDR3: CASSQGPGLAGSEDEQYF
D: TRBD1; J: TRBJ2-4; V: TRBV12-3/TRBV12-4; size: few; DNA: TGTGCCAGCGGGACAGGCTGGATTCAGTACTTC; CDR3: CASGTGWIQYF
D: TRBD2; J: TRBJ2-2; V: TRBV2; size: .; DNA: TGTGCCAGCAAAAGGAGCGGGAGCGGGACCGGGGAGCTGTTTTTT; CDR3: CASKRSGSGTGELFF
D: .; J: TRBJ1-1; V: TRBV7-9; size: many; DNA: TGTGCCAGCAGCTTAGGCCGGATGGCGGACACTGAAGCTTTCTTT; CDR3: CASSLGRMADTEAFF
D: .; J: TRBJ1-2; V: TRBV7-8; size: .; DNA: TGTGCCAGCAGCTTAGGCCCGCGGGCGAATATTAACTATGGCTACACCTTC; CDR3: CASSLGPRANINYGYTF
D: .; J: TRBJ2-1; V: TRBV6-2/TRBV6-3; size: .; DNA: TGTGCCAGCAGTTACTTGGGGCGGACAACCTACGAGCAGTTCTTC; CDR3: CASSYLGRTTYEQFF
D: TRBD1; J: TRBJ1-1; V: TRBV27; size: many; DNA: TGTGCCAGCAGACCCGGGACAGGGGTTTCGAACACTGAAGCTTTCTTT; CDR3: CASRPGTGVSNTEAFF
D: .; J: TRBJ2-7; V: TRBV3-1; size: .; DNA: TGTGCCAGCAGCCAGATTCGGAGGTCCGAGCAGTACTTC; CDR3: CASSQIRRSEQYF
D: .; J: TRBJ2-3; V: TRBV24-1; size: .; DNA: TGTGCCACCAGTGACCAGGATCATACGCAGTATTTT; CDR3: CATSDQDHTQYF
D: TRBD2; J: TRBJ2-1; V: TRBV7-3; size: .; DNA: TGTGCCAGCAGCTTCCAGCGCGGGGGAATGCAGTTCTTC; CDR3: CASSFQRGGMQFF
D: .; J: TRBJ1-2; V: TRBV5-1; size: .; DNA: TGCGCCAGCAAATCCCCGCCGTCAGGGACGACTTTCACCTTC; CDR3: CASKSPPSGTTFTF
D: .; J: TRBJ1-3; V: TRBV20-1; size: few; DNA: TGCAGTGCTAGAGATGGGGGGGATTCTGGAAACACCATATATTTT; CDR3: CSARDGGDSGNTIYF
D: .; J: TRBJ2-1; V: TRBV4-3; size: .; DNA: TGCGCCAGCAGCCACGCCGGGACACCGAATGAGCAGTTCTTC; CDR3: CASSHAGTPNEQFF
D: TRBD2; J: TRBJ2-7; V: TRBV9; size: .; DNA: TGTGCCAGCAGCGCGGGAGGTCGCGAGCAGTACTTC; CDR3: CASSAGGREQYF
D: .; J: TRBJ2-2; V: TRBV2; size: .; DNA: TGTGCCAGCCGACCGACAGGTTCGGACGGGGAGCTGTTTTTT; CDR3: CASRPTGSDGELFF
D: .; J: TRBJ1-2; V: TRBV20-1; size: few; DNA: TGCAGTGCTAGGACAGGATTTACCTGGGGCTACACCTTC; CDR3: CSARTGFTWGYTF
D: .; J: TRBJ1-5; V: TRBV6-2/TRBV6-3; size: .; DNA: TGTGCCAGCAGTCCCGGGACACTACCTAATCAGCCCCAGCATTTT; CDR3: CASSPGTLPNQPQHF
D: .; J: TRBJ1-2; V: TRBV6-2/TRBV6-3; size: many; DNA: TGTGCCAGCAGTTACGGGGAGAGCTATGGCTACACCTTC; CDR3: CASSYGESYGYTF
D: TRBD1; J: TRBJ1-5; V: TRBV16; size: many; DNA: TGTGCCAGCAGTCCCTGGACAGGCCGCAATCAGCCCCAGCATTTT; CDR3: CASSPWTGRNQPQHF
D: .; J: TRBJ2-7; V: TRBV28; size: few; DNA: TGTGCCAGCAGACCCGACAGAAGTCTAGTTTACGAGCAGTACTTC; CDR3: CASRPDRSLVYEQYF
D: TRBD2; J: TRBJ2-7; V: TRBV5-4; size: .; DNA: TGTGCCAGCAGCTTGGATCCTAGCGGGAGGACCTACGAGCAGTACTTC; CDR3: CASSLDPSGRTYEQYF
D: .; J: TRBJ2-2; V: TRBV18; size: .; DNA: TGTGCCAGCTCACCACCGGCTGTGACCGGGGAGCTGTTTTTT; CDR3: CASSPPAVTGELFF
D: TRBD1; J: TRBJ1-5; V: TRBV2; size: .; DNA: TGTGCCAGCAGTGAGTGGACAGGGGGACTTCAGCCCCAGCATTTT; CDR3: CASSEWTGGLQPQHF
D: .; J: TRBJ1-4; V: TRBV20-1; size: few; DNA: TGCAGTGCGCCCGGACAATGGGATGAAAAACTGTTTTTT; CDR3: CSAPGQWDEKLFF
D: .; J: TRBJ1-2; V: TRBV7-9; size: few; DNA: TGTGCCAGCAGCTTCAGGACAGTCGGTGGCTACACCTTC; CDR3: CASSFRTVGGYTF
D: .; J: TRBJ2-3; V: TRBV5-1; size: few; DNA: TGCGCCAGCAGCGGGAGACAGGAAGATACGCAGTATTTT; CDR3: CASSGRQEDTQYF
D: TRBD1; J: TRBJ2-7; V: TRBV5-5; size: few; DNA: TGTGCCAGCAGCTTGGGGGACAGGGGGAACGAGCAGTACTTC; CDR3: CASSLGDRGNEQYF
D: .; J: TRBJ2-5; V: TRBV6-5; size: few; DNA: TGTGCCAGCAGTTATTCACCGACAGCTCGAAGACAAGAGACCCAGTACTTC; CDR3: CASSYSPTARRQETQYF
D: .; J: TRBJ1-2; V: TRBV9; size: .; DNA: TGTGCCAGCAGCGTAGGGACAGCCTCCCCCTATGGCTACACCTTC; CDR3: CASSVGTASPYGYTF
D: .; J: TRBJ1-6; V: TRBV27; size: .; DNA: TGTGCCAGCACCAGGGGAGGGGTAAATTCACCCCTCCACTTT; CDR3: CASTRGGVNSPLHF
D: .; J: TRBJ1-6; V: TRBV3-1; size: .; DNA: TGTGCCAGCAGCCAATCAGGGGCAGGGTCACCCCTCCACTTT; CDR3: CASSQSGAGSPLHF